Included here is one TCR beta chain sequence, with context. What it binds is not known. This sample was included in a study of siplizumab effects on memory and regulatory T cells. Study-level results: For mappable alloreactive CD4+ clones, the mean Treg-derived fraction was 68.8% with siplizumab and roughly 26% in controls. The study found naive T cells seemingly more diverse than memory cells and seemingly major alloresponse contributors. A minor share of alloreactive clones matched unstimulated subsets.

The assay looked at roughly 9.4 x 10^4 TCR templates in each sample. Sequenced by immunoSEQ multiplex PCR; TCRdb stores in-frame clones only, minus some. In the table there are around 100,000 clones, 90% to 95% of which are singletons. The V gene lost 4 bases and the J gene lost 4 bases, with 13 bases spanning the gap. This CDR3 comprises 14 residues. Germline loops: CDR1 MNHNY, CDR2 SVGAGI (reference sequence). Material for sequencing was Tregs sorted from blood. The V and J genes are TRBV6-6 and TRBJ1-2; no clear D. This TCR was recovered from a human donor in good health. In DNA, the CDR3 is TGTGCCAGCAGTTCCCCGACGGTCCCCTATGGCTACACCTTC. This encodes CASSSPTVPYGYTF.